Presented here are 25 T cell receptor beta chains from one specimen sequenced in a study of blood T cells in healthy people across ages. Sample-barcoded 5' priming and a J-beta primer mix drove a second PCR of roughly 6 to 12 cycles. TCRdb ran MiXCR on the 5' RACE reads and lists one entry per CDR3 protein. Among more than 600,000 distinct CDR3 sequences listed, about 25% were seen once. This same sample was also part of a study on T cells of mothers and their children.

Sequencing was carried out using blood. Source of these receptors: a boy between 10 and 17 years old in good health.

This clonotype was seen only a few times. The chain carries TRBV25-1 and TRBJ1-6; 7 positions agree with TRBD1. The V segment lost 1 base and the J segment 7 bases; nucleotides outside the gene matches: 7. This CDR3 contains 16 residues. Germline V lookup: CDR1 MGHDK, CDR2 SYGVNS. The CDR3 DNA reads TGTGCCAGCAGTGAATTAGGGGACAGCTCAAATTCACCCCTCCACTTT. It encodes CASSELGDSSNSPLHF.

The rearrangement joins TRBV5-1 to TRBJ1-1, with a weak D call TRBD1 (5 bases). V lost 1 base and J lost 4, with 17 bases in between. Germline loops: CDR1 SGHRS, CDR2 YFSETQ. This CDR3 is built from 16 residues. The DNA for the CDR3 is TGCGCCAGCAGCTTGTCGGCAGGGAGCGAGCCCACTGAAGCTTTCTTT. It is translated as CASSLSAGSEPTEAFF.

This clonotype occurred a few times. The V gene is TRBV5-1, the J gene TRBJ2-7; tentatively, D is TRBD1 (6 bases). CDR3 length: 14 amino acids. Trimming took off 1 base at V and 6 bases at J, with 14 bases between the two ends. The germline CDR1 and CDR2 sequences are SGHRS and YFSETQ. The CDR3 DNA follows: TGCGCCAGCAGCTTGTTCAGGGGAGAAGGCGAGCAGTACTTC. Amino acid sequence: CASSLFRGEGEQYF. Looking up the rest from reference TRBV5-1 and TRBJ2-7 gives the full variable domain: KAGVTQTPRYLIKTRGQQVTLSCSPISGHRSVSWYQQTPGQGLQFLFEYFSETQRNKGNFPGRFSGRQFSNSRSEMNVSTLELGDSALYLCASSLFRGEGEQYFGPGTRLTVT.

This chain links TRBV7-2 with TRBJ2-7; D is uncertain. This CDR3 spans 14 amino acids. Germline V gene data show CDR1 as SGHTA and CDR2 as FQGNSA. V was clipped by 1 base and J by 0 bases, with 7 bases between them. The CDR3 nucleotides are TGTGCCAGCAGCTTAGGTCAGAACTCCTACGAGCAGTACTTC. This encodes CASSLGQNSYEQYF.

This chain joins TRBV25-1 and TRBJ2-1; perhaps TRBD1 as D (6 bases). The V and J ends lost 1 base and 5 bases respectively, with 12 bases between them. The CDR3 runs 15 residues. Germline CDR1 MGHDK, CDR2 SYGVNS. CDR3 sequence: CASSELRGQHNEQFF. CDR3 sequence (DNA): TGTGCCAGCAGTGAATTACGGGGACAACACAATGAGCAGTTCTTC.

This clonotype was observed a handful of times. The chain links TRBV12-3 or TRBV12-4 to TRBJ2-7; D may correspond to TRBD1 or TRBD2 (5 bases each). The CDR3 spans 14 residues. V shed 6 bases and J shed 5 bases, with 17 bases lying between them. The CDR3 coding sequence is TGTGCCAGCAGGGACTTGGGACGGCCGGACGAGCAGTACTTC. Encoded protein: CASRDLGRPDEQYF.

This chain links TRBV10-2 with TRBJ2-5, with 9 bases lining up with TRBD2. This CDR3 is 16 amino acids long. CDR1 WSHSY and CDR2 SAAADI come from the germline V gene. Trimming took 7 bases from V and 5 from J; bases not matched to a gene: 14. CDR3 nucleotides: TGCGCCAGCACCACCTCTAGCGGGACCTGGGGGGAGACCCAGTACTTC. This encodes CASTTSSGTWGETQYF.

The table lists this clonotype with a few counts. The CDR3 DNA follows: TGTGCCAGCAGTTTTCAGGAGTCGAGGCAGGGCTATGGCTACACCTTC. This encodes CASSFQESRQGYGYTF. The chain is built from TRBV12-3 or TRBV12-4 and TRBJ1-2; TRBD1 might be the D (5 bases). CDR3 length: 16 amino acids. V was clipped by 3 bases and J by 4 bases, with 18 bases between them.

V and J are TRBV12-3 or TRBV12-4 and TRBJ2-7; a weak D match, TRBD2 (5 bases). The CDR3 is made up of 19 amino acids. Trimming took 2 bases from V and 2 from J, leaving 25 bases between them. This CDR3 is CASSLILEERPVRAYEQYF. CDR3 bases: TGTGCCAGCAGTTTAATCTTGGAGGAGCGGCCAGTACGGGCCTACGAGCAGTACTTC.

This clonotype was observed a few times. Here the CDR3 DNA reads TGCAGTGCCCCGGGACTAGCGGGTTACGAGCAGTACTTC. It translates to CSAPGLAGYEQYF. This chain connects TRBV20-1 to TRBJ2-7; 12 bases match TRBD2. Germline V gene sequence: CDR1 DFQATT, CDR2 SNEGSKA (reference sequence). CDR3 length: 13 amino acids. J gave up 4 bases and V 6 bases, and 4 bases lay outside the gene matches.

The V and J genes are TRBV11-2 and TRBJ2-7; maybe TRBD2 (7 bases). Germline values: CDR1 SGHAT, CDR2 FQNNGV. Trimming took off 4 bases at V and 4 bases at J, with 17 bases between the two ends. The CDR3 is 15 residues long. The CDR3 DNA follows: TGTGCCAGCAGCTCGGGGGGCGCAACCATATACGAGCAGTACTTC. Amino acids: CASSSGGATIYEQYF. Filled out from reference TRBV11-2 and TRBJ2-7, the complete variable domain reads EAGVAQSPRYKIIEKRQSVAFWCNPISGHATLYWYQQILGQGPKLLIQFQNNGVVDDSQLPKDRFSAERLKGVDSTLKIQPAKLEDSAVYLCASSSGGATIYEQYFGPGTRLTVT.

This clonotype was found a few times. The V gene is TRBV7-2, the J gene TRBJ2-3, with unresolved D. CDR1 is SGHTA and CDR2 is FQGNSA in the germline V gene. V lost 2 bases and J 0 bases, leaving 9 bases between the germline ends. CDR3 length: 15 residues. DNA of the CDR3: TGTGCCAGCAGCTTATTGTCCCATAGCACAGATACGCAGTATTTT. Protein product: CASSLLSHSTDTQYF. Supplemented by reference TRBV7-2 and TRBJ2-3, the full variable domain reads GAGVSQSPSNKVTEKGKDVELRCDPISGHTALYWYRQSLGQGLEFLIYFQGNSAPDKSGLPSDRFSAERTGGSVSTLTIQRTQQEDSAVYLCASSLLSHSTDTQYFGPGTRLTVL.

This clonotype was seen only a few times. This sequence joins TRBV19 and TRBJ2-1; 7 nucleotides line up with TRBD2. This CDR3 region has 17 residues. V shed 0 bases and J 0 bases; nucleotides not matched to a gene: 5. Germline lookup yields CDR1 LNHDA and CDR2 SQIVND (reference sequence). This CDR3 reads CASSIETLATSYNEQFF. As DNA, the CDR3 is TGTGCCAGTAGTATAGAGACACTAGCGACCTCCTACAATGAGCAGTTCTTC.

The V call is TRBV7-2, the J call TRBJ2-5, with a weak D call TRBD1 (5 bases). The CDR3 length is 14 residues. Trimming cost V 0 bases and J 3 bases, with 8 bases left between them. Germline CDR1 and CDR2: SGHTA and FQGNSA. The CDR3 DNA is TGTGCCAGCAGCTTAGCGGCGACAGAAGAGACCCAGTACTTC. This sequence encodes CASSLAATEETQYF.

This clonotype was counted between two and nine times. The chain has TRBV29-1 and TRBJ1-2; 7 bases match TRBD1. The CDR3 has 18 amino acids. Trimming at V came to 1 base and at J to 8 bases, leaving 22 bases not matched to a gene. The germline gives CDR1 SQVTM, CDR2 ANQGSEA. The CDR3 is CSVEGWAIGDRGHDGYTF. The CDR3 region has the DNA TGCAGCGTTGAAGGGTGGGCTATTGGGGACAGAGGGCACGACGGCTACACCTTC.

The chain joins TRBV7-2 to TRBJ1-1, with D perhaps matching TRBD1 (6 bases). The CDR3 runs 14 residues. Germline V gives CDR1 SGHTA, CDR2 FQGNSA. V lost 6 bases and J lost 0, with 11 bases in between. The CDR3 nucleotides read TGTGCCAGCAGACGGACAGCCTTGAACACTGAAGCTTTCTTT. This sequence encodes CASRRTALNTEAFF.

This clonotype has only a few counts. The chain uses TRBV20-1 and TRBJ2-5; 10 nucleotides align to TRBD2. Per the germline V gene, CDR1 is DFQATT and CDR2 is SNEGSKA (reference sequence). The V segment lost 1 base and the J segment 1 base; nucleotides outside the gene matches: 6. The CDR3 is made up of 16 amino acids. Here the CDR3 DNA reads TGCAGTGCTAGAGCGGCACTAGCGGGGTTCCAAGAGACCCAGTACTTC. It translates to CSARAALAGFQETQYF.

Remarks on this clonotype: At one end, the junction sequence differs from germline, possibly due to a read error. The chain employs TRBV6-5 and TRBJ2-1; D unresolved. CDR3 length: 11 amino acids. Per germline, CDR1 MNHEY and CDR2 SVGAGI. The CDR3 spells CASSYGYEEFF. The CDR3, as DNA: TGTGCCAGCAGTTACGGGTATGAGGAGTTCTTC.

The chain has TRBV29-1 and TRBJ1-2; D perhaps matches TRBD1 (6 bases). Deletions cut 0 bases from V and 4 bases from J, with 15 bases between. The CDR3 totals 15 residues. Germline V gene lookup returns CDR1 SQVTM and CDR2 ANQGSEA. CDR3 coding DNA: TGCAGCGTTGAAGAGACCCAGGGGCGGAGCTATGGCTACACCTTC. Translation: CSVEETQGRSYGYTF.

The rearrangement uses TRBV24-1 and TRBJ2-5, with 12 bases aligning to TRBD2. With the DNA end fitting TRBJ2-1 better, the J assignment may be wrong. Per germline, CDR1 KGHDR and CDR2 SFDVKD. The CDR3 has 15 residues. CDR3 amino acids: CATSASGGAWDEQFF. The CDR3 DNA reads TGTGCCACCAGTGCTAGCGGGGGGGCCTGGGATGAGCAGTTCTTC.

The chain has TRBV21-1 and TRBJ2-5; TRBD2 is the table's D call, not checked against the DNA. TRBV21-1 is labeled a pseudogene. The CDR3 has 13 amino acids. CDR3: CATEGTEKETQYF. CDR3 bases: TGTGCCACGGAAGGGACTGAAAAAGAGACCCAGTACTTC.

This clonotype showed up just a few times. The chain combines TRBV6-1 with TRBJ1-4; TRBD1 is a possible D gene (6 bases). Germline lookup yields CDR1 MNHNS and CDR2 SASEGT. Trimming shortened V by 8 bases and J by 0 bases, and 13 bases separated the two germline ends. This CDR3 has 15 amino acids. CDR3 sequence: CASGGSSATNEKLFF. In DNA, the CDR3 is TGTGCCAGCGGGGGCTCGTCTGCAACTAATGAAAAACTGTTTTTT.

In this sample, this clonotype turned up a few times. A junction end diverges from the germline sequence, so it may reflect a read error. J is TRBJ2-5 and V is TRBV12-3 or TRBV12-4; no clear D gene. CDR3 length: 12 residues. CDR3 nucleotides: TGTGCCAGCAGTTTGAGTTCGGTTCTCCCACACTTC. Translation gives CASSLSSVLPHF.

This clonotype was seen only a few times. This chain connects TRBV29-1 to TRBJ2-5, with D possibly TRBD1 on 5 matching bases. The J call is doubtful: the DNA matches TRBJ2-7 better. In germline, CDR1 is SQVTM, CDR2 ANQGSEA. The CDR3 is 10 residues long. CDR3 nucleotides: TGCAGCGTTTCCCAGGGCGAGCAGTACTTC. It is translated as CSVSQGEQYF.

J is TRBJ2-1 and V is TRBV13, with D unclear. This CDR3 region has 18 residues. Trimming shortened V by 4 bases and J by 3 bases, and 22 bases separated the two germline ends. Germline V gives CDR1 PRHDT, CDR2 FYEKMQ (reference sequence). The CDR3: CASSSLTPLTPDYNEQFF. DNA of the CDR3: TGTGCCAGCAGCTCTCTCACACCCCTTACACCAGACTACAATGAGCAGTTCTTC.